The next 26 T cell receptor beta chains were all read from a single sample in a study of regulatory and conventional T cells in RAG deficiency. Conventional CD4+ T cells were sorted from blood as CD25-low CD127-high cells. The repertoire was sequenced with immunoSEQ multiplex PCR; TCRdb's copy has only in-frame clones and lacks some. The sample gives 30,000 to 40,000 clones, 60% to 85% of which show up once; around 3.4% is in the top ten. The sample also formed part of further work on regulatory T cells. As that report states: The PCR used 52 TRBV and 13 TRBJ primers.

Sequenced: CD4+ effector T cells sorted from blood. All receptors come from a human donor in good health.

This clone showed up just once. This sample also contains other DNA sequences that code for the same CDR3. The chain couples TRBV30 to TRBJ2-2; 10 positions match TRBD2. The CDR3 has 16 residues. The J segment lost 7 bases and the V segment lost 2 bases, leaving 10 bases of the junction unmatched. Germline V gene sequence: CDR1 GTSNPN, CDR2 SVGIG (reference sequence). In nucleotides, the CDR3 is TGTGCCTGGAGTCGGGTAGCGGGGGGCGGTGGCGGGGAGCTGTTTTTT. It codes for CAWSRVAGGGGGELFF.

In DNA form, the CDR3 reads TGCGCCAGCAGCTTGAAAGGGGGCGGGGCCAACGTCCTGACTTTC. Residues: CASSLKGGGANVLTF. The chain couples TRBV5-1 to TRBJ2-6; 7 nucleotides match TRBD1. The ends lost 1 base at V and 4 bases at J; junction bases unmatched: 2. CDR3 length equals 15 residues. Looked up from germline, CDR1 is SGHRS and CDR2 is YFSETQ.

The V and J genes are TRBV19 and TRBJ1-6; possible D gene TRBD1, 5 bases. V was clipped by 3 bases and J by 1 base, with 16 bases between them. The CDR3 covers 18 residues. CDR1 is LNHDA and CDR2 is SQIVND in the germline V gene (reference sequence). The CDR3 bases are TGTGCCAGTAGTATCGAAGGGGCGGGGAGGTCCTATAATTCACCCCTCCACTTT. Residues: CASSIEGAGRSYNSPLHF. Looking up the rest from reference TRBV19 and TRBJ1-6 gives the full variable domain: DGGITQSPKYLFRKEGQNVTLSCEQNLNHDAMYWYRQDPGQGLRLIYYSQIVNDFQKGDIAEGYSVSREKKESFPLTVTSAQKNPTAFYLCASSIEGAGRSYNSPLHFGNGTRLTVT.

V is TRBV5-1 and J is TRBJ2-5; 7 positions agree with TRBD1. Germline assignment: CDR1 SGHRS and CDR2 YFSETQ. V lost 0 bases to trimming and J lost 3 bases; unmatched junction nucleotides: 8. This CDR3 is 16 amino acids long. The CDR3 here is CASSLGLGTDKETQYF. DNA of the CDR3: TGCGCCAGCAGCTTGGGGCTAGGGACAGATAAAGAGACCCAGTACTTC.

This chain links TRBV21-1 with TRBJ1-4. TRBV21-1 is described as a pseudogene. This CDR3 comprises 13 residues. CDR3 sequence reads: CASSKGCQEGLFF. CDR3 sequence (DNA): TGTGCCAGCAGCAAAGGGTGCCAGGAGGGACTGTTTTTT.

The J gene is TRBJ1-1, the V gene TRBV2; D is possibly TRBD1 (6 bases). This CDR3 region has 16 residues. Per the germline V gene, CDR1 is SNHLY and CDR2 is FYNNEI. Trimming removed 7 bases from V and 1 base from J, with 19 bases in between. This CDR3 reads CASMVPRGGRNTEAFF. Written as DNA, the CDR3 is TGTGCCAGCATGGTCCCTAGGGGGGGAAGGAACACTGAAGCTTTCTTT.

The CDR3: CASSPLTGNTEAFF. As DNA, the CDR3 is TGTGCCAGCTCACCTTTAACAGGGAACACTGAAGCTTTCTTT. The chain couples TRBV18 to TRBJ1-1, with D possibly TRBD1 on 5 matching bases. The CDR3 length is 14 residues. V shed 3 bases and J shed 1 base, with 9 bases lying between them. Looked up from germline, CDR1 is KGHSH and CDR2 is LQKENI.

The chain has TRBV4-2 and TRBJ2-7, with TRBD1 identical over 7 bases. The CDR3 runs to 16 residues. In germline, CDR1 is LGHNA, CDR2 YNFKEQ. V shed 1 base, J shed 0 bases, and the junction held 6 bases outside the gene matches. This CDR3 is CASSQVGQDLSYEQYF. For the CDR3, the DNA is TGTGCCAGCAGCCAAGTTGGACAGGACCTCTCCTACGAGCAGTACTTC.

This chain connects TRBV30 to TRBJ1-2; D gene uncertain. The germline gives CDR1 GTSNPN, CDR2 SVGIG (reference sequence). Trimming shortened V by 8 bases and J by 8 bases, and 24 bases separated the two germline ends. The CDR3 has 14 residues. The CDR3 here is CAGHNPLRRIGYTF. The DNA for the CDR3 is TGTGCCGGTCACAACCCCCTCCGGCGCATCGGCTACACCTTC.

In this sample, this clone turned up a few times. The chain recombines TRBV6-6 with TRBJ2-7; possibly TRBD1 for D (6 bases). The germline V gene has CDR1 MNHNY and CDR2 SVGAGI (reference sequence). With 6 bases removed from V and 0 bases from J, the gap between germline ends came to 6 bases. CDR3 length: 12 residues. The chain's CDR3 is CASSRGSYEQYF. For the CDR3, the DNA is TGTGCCAGCAGCAGGGGCTCCTACGAGCAGTACTTC.

This clone was seen only a few times. The chain couples TRBV2 to TRBJ2-7, with D possibly TRBD1 on 7 matching bases. CDR3 size: 15 residues. V lost 7 bases, J lost 1 base, and 17 bases lay in between. The germline V gene encodes CDR1 SNHLY and CDR2 FYNNEI. CDR3 region: CASMRDSAPSYEQYF. The CDR3 DNA is TGTGCCAGCATGCGGGACAGCGCCCCATCCTACGAGCAGTACTTC.

The gene calls are TRBV2 and TRBJ1-1, with no clear D. The CDR3 extends over 14 amino acids. V was pared by 5 bases and J by 1 base, with 11 bases between. Per the germline V gene, CDR1 is SNHLY and CDR2 is FYNNEI. The CDR3 protein is CASSSGLGNTEAFF. In nucleotides, the CDR3 is TGTGCCAGCAGTTCGGGCTTGGGGAACACTGAAGCTTTCTTT.

The count of this clone is one. The gene calls are TRBV9 and TRBJ2-3; 8 bases match TRBD2. Germline trimming cut 3 bases from V and 3 bases from J; bases unmatched to any gene: 18. This CDR3 contains 19 residues. CDR1 SGDLS and CDR2 YYNGEE come from the germline V gene. This CDR3 is CASSETGLEGQAWTDTQYF. CDR3 nucleotide sequence: TGTGCCAGCAGCGAAACGGGACTAGAGGGTCAGGCCTGGACAGATACGCAGTATTTT.

The rearrangement links TRBV23-1 to TRBJ2-3, with TRBD2 matching 16 bases. TRBV23-1 is filed as an ORF, its function uncertain. CDR3 length equals 18 residues. The V gene end was trimmed by 7 bases and the J gene end by 5 bases; junction bases not matched to a gene: 12. The DNA for the CDR3 is TGCGCCAGCAACGGGACTAGCGGGGGGGCCTTGGCGGGAGATACGCAGTATTTT. Translating gives CASNGTSGGALAGDTQYF.

V usage is TRBV5-1 and J usage is TRBJ1-6; D gene unclear. This CDR3 has 16 amino acids. Germline V CDR1 and CDR2: SGHRS, YFSETQ. With 0 bases removed from V and 5 bases from J, the gap between germline ends came to 12 bases. For the CDR3, the DNA is TGCGCCAGCAGCTTGGTCGATACAAGGAATAATTCACCCCTCCACTTT. Amino acids: CASSLVDTRNNSPLHF.

This clone was detected a few times. The chain links TRBV27 to TRBJ2-7, with TRBD1 matching over 9 bases. The CDR3 is 13 amino acids. Germline V gives CDR1 MNHEY, CDR2 SMNVEV (reference sequence). The junction had 4 bases not matched to a gene; V was cut back by 6 bases and J by 4 bases. CDR3 amino acids: CASSSGTGYEQYF. In DNA, the CDR3 is TGTGCCAGCAGCTCTGGGACAGGGTACGAGCAGTACTTC.

This chain connects TRBV5-1 to TRBJ2-3, with D perhaps matching TRBD1 (5 bases). This CDR3 spans 16 amino acids. Looked up from germline, CDR1 is SGHRS and CDR2 is YFSETQ. V lost 4 bases to trimming and J lost 0 bases, with 15 bases between them. The DNA of the CDR3 is TGCGCCAGCAGCCTTCCGGACAAAGCTAGCACAGATACGCAGTATTTT. As protein: CASSLPDKASTDTQYF.

The J gene is TRBJ1-1, the V gene TRBV28; D unresolved. Germline V gene lookup returns CDR1 MDHEN and CDR2 SYDVKM. V was clipped by 2 bases and J by 6 bases, with 4 bases between them. The length of the CDR3 is 11 residues. The CDR3 region is CASSLQAEAFF. Here the CDR3 DNA reads TGTGCCAGCAGTTTACAGGCTGAAGCTTTCTTT.

This rearrangement joins TRBV29-1 to TRBJ2-7, with a weak D call TRBD1 (6 bases). The CDR3 covers 12 residues. Between the trimmed V and J ends, which lost 6 bases and 5 bases, there was a span of 14 bases. Germline CDR1 reads SQVTM; CDR2 reads ANQGSEA. CDR3 DNA: TGCAGCGTCAAACAGGGTATCAACGAGCAGTACTTC. Its translation is CSVKQGINEQYF.

This clone has a single count. V and J are TRBV4-1 and TRBJ2-7, with D possibly being TRBD1 or TRBD2 (6 bases each). The CDR3 sequence is 15 residues long. Germline V gene lookup returns CDR1 MGHRA and CDR2 YSYEKL. The V gene lost 0 bases and the J gene lost 6 bases, with 15 bases spanning the gap. CDR3 in DNA: TGCGCCAGCAGCCAAGAAGGCCGGGGGCGGGGCGAGCAGTACTTC. This codes for CASSQEGRGRGEQYF.

CDR3 sequence reads: CASSQVLRYNEQFF. CDR3 DNA: TGCGCCAGCAGCCAAGTTCTCAGATACAATGAGCAGTTCTTC. The chain has TRBV4-1 and TRBJ2-1; no clear D gene. V dropped 1 base and J dropped 4 bases, with 8 bases sitting between them. The CDR3 extends over 14 amino acids. The germline CDR1 and CDR2 sequences are MGHRA and YSYEKL.

This sequence joins TRBV2 and TRBJ2-7, with a tentative D call TRBD2 (7 bases). There are 15 residues in the CDR3. The ends were cut back, 8 bases at V and 2 bases at J, with 19 bases in the middle. The germline CDR1 and CDR2 sequences are SNHLY and FYNNEI. CDR3 bases: TGTGCCAGCGGGGGAGGGGGGCGCGGCACCTACGAGCAGTACTTC. It encodes CASGGGGRGTYEQYF.

This chain connects TRBV28 to TRBJ1-4; 7 bases line up with TRBD1. This CDR3 is built from 15 residues. The germline V gene has CDR1 MDHEN and CDR2 SYDVKM. Trimming cost V 6 bases and J 4 bases; bases outside gene matches: 8. For the CDR3, the DNA is TGTGCCAGCAGGCTAGACAGGGCATTTAATGAAAAACTGTTTTTT. It yields the protein CASRLDRAFNEKLFF.

The chain recombines TRBV5-1 with TRBJ1-1, with D uncertain. Trimming stripped 0 bases from V and 5 bases from J, with 11 bases between. CDR3 length: 14 amino acids. Germline V CDR1 and CDR2: SGHRS, YFSETQ. The CDR3 region has the DNA TGCGCCAGCAGCTTGGCCCAGACGGGTACTGAAGCTTTCTTT. Translation gives CASSLAQTGTEAFF. The full variable domain, its missing parts supplied by reference TRBV5-1 and TRBJ1-1, is KAGVTQTPRYLIKTRGQQVTLSCSPISGHRSVSWYQQTPGQGLQFLFEYFSETQRNKGNFPGRFSGRQFSNSRSEMNVSTLELGDSALYLCASSLAQTGTEAFFGQGTRLTVV.

The genes are TRBV5-1 and TRBJ2-7, with TRBD2 identical over 8 bases. The trim removed 0 bases at V and 3 bases at J, leaving 5 bases unmatched. Germline loops: CDR1 SGHRS, CDR2 YFSETQ. The CDR3 has 15 residues. CDR3 DNA: TGCGCCAGCAGCTTGGATACTAGCGGCATCTACGAGCAGTACTTC. Translating gives CASSLDTSGIYEQYF.

This rearrangement joins TRBV7-3 to TRBJ1-1, with D hard to call. The CDR3 loop spans 13 amino acids. Germline CDR1 reads SGHTA; CDR2 reads FQGTGA. Trimming shortened V by 5 bases and J by 2 bases, and 9 bases separated the two germline ends. The CDR3 spells CASSLGTNTEAFF. CDR3 coding DNA: TGTGCCAGCAGCCTAGGCACAAACACTGAAGCTTTCTTT.